The 2 T cell receptor beta chains below come from one sample, sequenced in a study of spatial heterogeneity in lung cancer. Study results and limitations: Counts of expanded alpha and beta TCRs within tumors tracked the tumor nonsynonymous mutation count.

These receptors have no identified antigens. TCRdb redid the calling of the 5' RACE reads with MiXCR, one entry per CDR3 protein. The sample lists 2,500 to 3,500 distinct CDR3 sequences, around 6.3% occurring once. Time point: sample taken at primary tumor resection. Sequencing was performed on lung tumor tissue, taken at surgery. The source is a male donor with early-stage non-small cell lung cancer.

This clonotype was seen ten or more times. The V call is TRBV6-5, the J call TRBJ1-5; TRBD1 aligns across 8 bases. Per the germline V gene, CDR1 is MNHEY and CDR2 is SVGAGI. The CDR3 covers 16 residues. V was pared by 6 bases and J by 2 bases, with 9 bases of the junction left unmatched. The CDR3 DNA follows: TGTGCCAGCAGGCGGTCAGGGGGCGATGGCAATCAGCCCCAGCATTTT. Translating it yields CASRRSGGDGNQPQHF.

The sample holds many counts of this clonotype. One end of the junction is discordant with germline, which a read error may explain. The chain is built from TRBV7-2 and TRBJ2-1; D remains unclear. Germline CDR1 reads SGHTA; CDR2 reads FQGNSA. CDR3 size: 13 residues. The CDR3 spells CASSFPPSLFMVF. The CDR3 nucleotides are TGTGCCAGCAGCTTCCCCCCCTCGCTCTTCATGGTCTTC.